A single T cell receptor beta chain is shown here with its context. Germline values: CDR1 LGHDT, CDR2 YNNKEL (reference sequence). The CDR3 has 11 amino acids. V was clipped by 4 bases and J by 5 bases, with 6 bases between them. This sample was included in a study of blood T cell repertoires in COVID-19. Assay used: immunoSEQ multiplex PCR; TCRdb lists only in-frame clones, some missing. Of about 60,000 clones detected, 88% appear once; the ten largest clones hold approximately 3.4%. The gene calls are TRBV3-1 (or the pseudogene TRBV3-2) and TRBJ2-7, with D uncertain. What was sequenced was peripheral blood. This clonotype was sampled from a man over 45 with active COVID-19. Here the CDR3 reads CASSPGNEQYF. The CDR3 region has the DNA TGTGCCAGCAGCCCCGGTAACGAGCAGTACTTC.